Each of the 9 T cell receptor beta chains below was sequenced from the same sample in a study of CD8+CD57+ T cells in acquired aplastic anemia. The use of genomic DNA as template underpinned the TCR beta VDJ and CDR3 profiling. MiXCR, applied by TCRdb to the reads, yields one record per CDR3 protein. The sample shows about 150,000 distinct CDR3 sequences, approximately 52% of them seen only once. Before being chosen for sequencing, patients had shown CD8+CD57+ cell expansion by flow cytometry. Specimen: sorted CD4+, CD8+, or CD8+CD57+ T cells (not recorded which) from PBMCs. The receptors were sampled from a human donor with aplastic anemia.

The V and J genes are TRBV7-2 and TRBJ2-2; D assignment may be TRBD1 or TRBD2 (5 bases each). Trimming left V 4 bases short and J 0 bases short, with 9 bases between. CDR1 and CDR2 (germline): SGHTA, FQGNSA. The CDR3 contains 15 residues. CDR3 sequence (DNA): TGTGCCAGCAGCTGGGGACCTTCGAACACCGGGGAGCTGTTTTTT. Encoded protein: CASSWGPSNTGELFF.

CDR3 in amino acids: CASSIKTNTEAFF. CDR3 coding DNA: TGTGCCAGTAGTATAAAGACGAACACTGAAGCTTTCTTT. This rearrangement joins TRBV19 to TRBJ1-1; no reliable D call. This CDR3 spans 13 amino acids. V lost 2 bases and J 1 base, leaving 5 bases between the germline ends. Germline V gene sequence: CDR1 LNHDA, CDR2 SQIVND (reference sequence).

The sample holds many counts of this clonotype. V gene TRBV29-1 combines with J gene TRBJ2-7; D gene ambiguous. Looked up from germline, CDR1 is SQVTM and CDR2 is ANQGSEA. The V end lost 2 bases, the J end lost 2 bases, and 10 bases lay between the germline ends. The CDR3 totals 13 residues. CDR3 nucleotide sequence: TGCAGCGTTGAATCGGCGCAGACCTACGAGCAGTACTTC. This codes for CSVESAQTYEQYF.

This clonotype has a handful of counts. The J gene is TRBJ2-1, the V gene TRBV25-1; 7 nucleotides match TRBD2. CDR1 MGHDK and CDR2 SYGVNS come from the germline V gene. With 4 bases clipped from V and 3 bases from J, the junction kept 9 bases outside the gene matches. This CDR3 has 16 residues. CDR3 DNA sequence: TGTGCCAGCAGTGCCCTGACAAGCGGGGACTACAATGAGCAGTTCTTC. Translating it yields CASSALTSGDYNEQFF.

The table lists this clonotype with many counts. The chain joins TRBV6-5 to TRBJ2-7, with 7 bases that match TRBD1. Per the germline V gene, CDR1 is MNHEY and CDR2 is SVGAGI. The CDR3 contains 13 residues. V shed 2 bases and J 5 bases; nucleotides not matched to a gene: 3. The CDR3 bases are TGTGCCAGCAGTTACGACAGGGTTGACGAGCAGTACTTC. Protein: CASSYDRVDEQYF.

This clonotype was picked up many times. The gene calls are TRBV9 and TRBJ2-7; D ambiguous. The germline V and J ends were trimmed by 0 bases and 3 bases, with 7 bases remaining between them. The germline V gene encodes CDR1 SGDLS and CDR2 YYNGEE. The CDR3 length is 13 residues. Here the CDR3 reads CASSVGSSYEQYF. The DNA of the CDR3 is TGTGCCAGCAGCGTAGGGTCCAGCTACGAGCAGTACTTC. The full variable domain, with the rest looked up from reference TRBV9 and TRBJ2-7, is DSGVTQTPKHLITATGQRVTLRCSPRSGDLSVYWYQQSLDQGLQFLIQYYNGEERAKGNILERFSAQQFPDLHSELNLSSLELGDSALYFCASSVGSSYEQYFGPGTRLTVT.

This chain connects TRBV5-1 to TRBJ2-1; 8 nucleotides align to TRBD1. V dropped 6 bases and J dropped 7; count of bases not matched to a gene: 9. The germline gives CDR1 SGHRS, CDR2 YFSETQ. This CDR3 region has 14 residues. The CDR3 region has the DNA TGCGCCAGCAACGGCCGGACAGGGCGGAATGAGCAGTTCTTC. It specifies CASNGRTGRNEQFF. Filled out from reference TRBV5-1 and TRBJ2-1, the complete variable domain reads KAGVTQTPRYLIKTRGQQVTLSCSPISGHRSVSWYQQTPGQGLQFLFEYFSETQRNKGNFPGRFSGRQFSNSRSEMNVSTLELGDSALYLCASNGRTGRNEQFFGPGTRLTVL.

The chain uses TRBV10-3 and TRBJ2-1, with 9 bases that match TRBD2. Germline V CDR1 and CDR2: ENHRY, SYGVKD. The CDR3 runs to 15 residues. V lost 8 bases and J lost 3; bases outside the gene matches: 8. Here the CDR3 reads CAIRIGLAYYNEQFF. The CDR3 DNA follows: TGTGCCATCCGAATAGGACTAGCGTACTACAATGAGCAGTTCTTC.

Remarks on this clonotype: Mismatch with germline at one junction end may stem from a read error. The chain employs TRBV5-1 and TRBJ1-6; TRBD1 matches 9 bases. From germline, CDR1 is SGHRS and CDR2 YFSETQ. CDR3 size: 15 residues. This CDR3 reads CANSLQGARDSPLHF. In DNA, the CDR3 is TGCGCCAACAGCTTACAGGGGGCTCGAGATTCACCCCTCCACTTT.